This passage covers 15 T cell receptor beta chains from one sample sequenced in a study of T-cell reconstitution after alpha-beta-depleted transplantation in children. Unique molecular identifiers were incorporated when the TCRbeta library was constructed. TCRdb used MiXCR to reprocess the PCR reads, holding one entry per CDR3 protein. The table includes 500,000 to 750,000 distinct CDR3 sequences, approximately 30% detected once. Source: PBMCs, taken before TCRalphabeta/CD19-depleted stem cell transplant. The receptors come from a boy in the first two years of life with Wiskott-Aldrich syndrome, due to receive a stem cell transplant.

This clonotype was counted between two and nine times. This chain connects TRBV20-1 to TRBJ2-7; tentatively, D is TRBD1 (5 bases). The CDR3 has 10 amino acids. From germline, CDR1 is DFQATT and CDR2 SNEGSKA (reference sequence). The V and J ends lost 6 bases and 8 bases respectively, with 11 bases between them. Here the CDR3 reads CSAPRQKQYF. The CDR3 DNA follows: TGCAGTGCCCCTCGACAGAAGCAGTACTTC.

The chain carries TRBV29-1 and TRBJ2-6, with D possibly being TRBD1 (6 bases). CDR1 and CDR2 (germline): SQVTM, ANQGSEA. Trimming cost V 3 bases and J 10 bases, with 13 bases left between them. This CDR3 spans 13 amino acids. For the CDR3, the DNA is TGCAGCGTTGATCAACAGGGCTTAAACGTCCTGACTTTC. It yields the protein CSVDQQGLNVLTF.

The DNA of the CDR3 is TGTGCCATCAGTGAGCAGCACCAGGGAACTACGAAGCAGTACTTC. This codes for CAISEQHQGTTKQYF. The V and J genes are TRBV10-3 and TRBJ2-7; perhaps TRBD1 as D (5 bases). The germline V and J ends were trimmed by 2 bases and 8 bases, with 19 bases remaining between them. The CDR3 covers 15 residues. Per the germline V gene, CDR1 is ENHRY and CDR2 is SYGVKD.

The chain employs TRBV11-2 and TRBJ2-2, with D uncertain. Per the germline V gene, CDR1 is SGHAT and CDR2 is FQNNGV. Trimming stripped 5 bases from V and 4 bases from J, with 8 bases between. The CDR3 length is 13 residues. The CDR3 sequence is CASSPVATGELFF. In nucleotides, the CDR3 is TGTGCCAGCAGCCCTGTTGCCACCGGGGAGCTGTTTTTT.

V gene TRBV19 combines with J gene TRBJ2-1, with a tentative D call TRBD1 (6 bases). The CDR3 covers 15 residues. V was clipped by 3 bases and J by 4 bases, with 13 bases between them. Per the germline V gene, CDR1 is LNHDA and CDR2 is SQIVND (reference sequence). The CDR3 reads CASSMGQGLYNEQFF. The CDR3 nucleotides read TGTGCCAGTAGTATGGGCCAGGGGTTGTACAATGAGCAGTTCTTC.

The chain has TRBV20-1 and TRBJ1-6; no definite D call. The CDR3 extends over 13 amino acids. Deletions cut 7 bases from V and 6 bases from J, with 13 bases between. Germline CDR1 and CDR2: DFQATT and SNEGSKA (reference sequence). CDR3 in amino acids: CSVRLDLNSPLHF. CDR3 in DNA: TGCAGTGTTCGCCTAGATCTTAATTCACCCCTCCACTTT.

CDR3 sequence reads: CAITKGPNTEAFF. DNA for the CDR3: TGTGCCATCACTAAGGGGCCGAACACTGAAGCTTTCTTT. J is TRBJ1-1 and V is TRBV10-3, with D tentatively TRBD1 (5 bases). The CDR3 totals 13 residues. Trimming removed 7 bases from V and 1 base from J, with 10 bases in between. CDR1 and CDR2 from the germline V gene are ENHRY and SYGVKD.

This CDR3 is CSVERRPDTQYF. The CDR3 region has the DNA TGCAGCGTTGAACGGCGCCCAGATACGCAGTATTTT. This chain uses TRBV29-1 with TRBJ2-3; D unresolved. The length of the CDR3 is 12 residues. V dropped 2 bases and J dropped 4 bases, with 7 bases sitting between them. Germline V CDR1 and CDR2: SQVTM, ANQGSEA.

The chain combines TRBV20-1 with TRBJ2-7; 10 bases fit TRBD2. V shed 3 bases, J shed 2 bases, and the junction held 13 bases outside the gene matches. Looked up from germline, CDR1 is DFQATT and CDR2 is SNEGSKA (reference sequence). There are 17 residues in the CDR3. CDR3 coding DNA: TGCAGTGCTAGTGGCTTCACTAGCGGGACTCCCACCTACGAGCAGTACTTC. It translates to CSASGFTSGTPTYEQYF.

The chain is built from TRBV12-3 or TRBV12-4 and TRBJ1-2; 7 bases match TRBD1. The length of the CDR3 is 15 residues. The J segment lost 4 bases and the V segment lost 8 bases, leaving 13 bases of the junction unmatched. Here the CDR3 DNA reads TGTGCCAGCGCCGAGACGGGACAGACACTCTATGGCTACACCTTC. Residues: CASAETGQTLYGYTF.

This clonotype turned up a few times. This chain links TRBV6-1 with TRBJ1-5; D remains ambiguous. Germline CDR1 reads MNHNS; CDR2 reads SASEGT. The CDR3 has 15 residues. V gave up 1 base and J gave up 4 bases, with 11 bases separating them. The CDR3 loop reads CASSEVRFGNQPQHF. CDR3 nucleotide sequence: TGTGCCAGCAGTGAAGTAAGGTTCGGGAATCAGCCCCAGCATTTT.

This clonotype turned up a few times. V gene TRBV7-6 combines with J gene TRBJ1-3, with unresolved D. Trimming cost V 2 bases and J 0 bases, with 5 bases left between them. The germline V gene encodes CDR1 SGHVS and CDR2 FNYEAQ. This CDR3 spans 14 amino acids. The CDR3 nucleotides read TGTGCCAGCAGCTTATACGGCTCTGGAAACACCATATATTTT. Translation gives CASSLYGSGNTIYF. The full variable domain, rest sourced from reference TRBV7-6 and TRBJ1-3, is GAGVSQSPRYKVTKRGQDVALRCDPISGHVSLYWYRQALGQGPEFLTYFNYEAQQDKSGLPNDRFSAERPEGSISTLTIQRTEQRDSAMYRCASSLYGSGNTIYFGEGSWLTVV.

This clonotype was seen a single time. This chain connects TRBV5-1 to TRBJ2-1; 12 nucleotides agree with TRBD2. Germline trimming cut 8 bases from V and 4 bases from J; bases unmatched to any gene: 4. Germline V lookup: CDR1 SGHRS, CDR2 YFSETQ. The CDR3 spans 14 residues. CDR3 amino acids: CASVLAGGYNEQFF. For the CDR3, the DNA is TGCGCCAGTGTACTAGCGGGAGGATACAATGAGCAGTTCTTC.

This clonotype has a handful of counts. The chain combines TRBV7-9 with TRBJ2-2, with TRBD2 identical over 8 bases. The CDR3 covers 16 residues. Unmatched junction bases numbered 4, after V lost 3 bases and J lost 1 base. Looked up from germline, CDR1 is SEHNR and CDR2 is FQNEAQ (reference sequence). The CDR3 loop is CASSLERGMNTGELFF. The CDR3 nucleotides are TGTGCCAGCAGCTTGGAGCGGGGGATGAACACCGGGGAGCTGTTTTTT.

The J gene is TRBJ2-3, the V gene TRBV10-3, with 7 bases aligning to TRBD2. Unmatched junction bases numbered 7, after V lost 0 bases and J lost 4 bases. CDR1 is ENHRY and CDR2 is SYGVKD in the germline V gene. The CDR3 extends over 16 amino acids. CDR3 bases: TGTGCCATCAGTGAGTCGAGAATAACTAGCGCAGATACGCAGTATTTT. This translates into CAISESRITSADTQYF.